The following is a TCR beta chain sequence with its context. This sample was included in a study of shared clonotypes between healthy human individuals. The table came from immunoSEQ multiplex PCR; TCRdb's copy has only in-frame clones and leaves some out. In the table there are around 500,000 clones, around 80% of which are singletons. The specimen was PBMCs. The TCR originated in a woman aged 40 to 50 in good health. Some clones in this sample may be carry-over from other donors' samples.

CDR3: CASSYSVAGLSYEQYF. CDR3 DNA: TGTGCCAGCAGTTACTCGGTAGCGGGTCTGTCCTACGAGCAGTACTTC. The chain is built from TRBV6-6 and TRBJ2-7; the match to TRBD2 covers 7 bases. J was trimmed by 1 base and V by 0 bases; bases with no gene match: 6. Looked up from germline, CDR1 is MNHNY and CDR2 is SVGAGI (reference sequence). CDR3 length: 16 amino acids.